This T cell receptor (beta chain) was sequenced during a study of OX40 agonist ivuxolimab in advanced cancers. Overall study: The patients received agonistic anti-OX40 (CD134) antibody ivuxolimab. A history of anti-PD-1, anti-PD-L1 or anti-CTLA-4 therapy was acceptable, and about 37% had some.

Baseline, cycle 4 day 1, and cycle 7 day 1 were the blood sampling points. Here immunoSEQ multiplex PCR was the method, and the copy in TCRdb shows in-frame clones only, minus some. The sample carries around 62,000 clones, about 91% recorded once. The sample holds a few counts of this clone. Antigen specificity is unknown. Overall study results and limits: Average numbers of expanded clones were greater in CD8+ T cells than in CD4+.

The germline gives CDR1 SGHTA, CDR2 FQGNSA. This CDR3 has 12 amino acids. The rearrangement links TRBV7-2 to TRBJ2-1; 8 nucleotides align to TRBD2. The TCR originated in an adult with an advanced solid tumor such as melanoma, head and neck, liver or kidney cancer. Sample: CD4+ or CD8+ T cells sorted from blood, taken in a trial of the OX40 agonist ivuxolimab. The CDR3 loop is CGAGGRWNEQFF. For the CDR3, the DNA is TGTGGGGCGGGAGGTCGTTGGAATGAGCAGTTCTTC.